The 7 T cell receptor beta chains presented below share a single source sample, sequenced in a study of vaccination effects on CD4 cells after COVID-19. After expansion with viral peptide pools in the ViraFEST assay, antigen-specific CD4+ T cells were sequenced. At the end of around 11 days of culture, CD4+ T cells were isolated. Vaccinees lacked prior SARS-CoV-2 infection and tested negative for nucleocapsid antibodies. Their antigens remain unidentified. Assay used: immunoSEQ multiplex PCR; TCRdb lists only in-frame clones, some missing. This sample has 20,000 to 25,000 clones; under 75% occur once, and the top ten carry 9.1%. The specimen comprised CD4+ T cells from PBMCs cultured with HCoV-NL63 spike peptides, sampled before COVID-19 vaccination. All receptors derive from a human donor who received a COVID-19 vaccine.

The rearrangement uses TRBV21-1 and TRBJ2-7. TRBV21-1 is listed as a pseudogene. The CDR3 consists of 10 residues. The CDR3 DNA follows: TGTGCCAGCAGCAAGGGGGAGCAGTACTTC. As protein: CASSKGEQYF.

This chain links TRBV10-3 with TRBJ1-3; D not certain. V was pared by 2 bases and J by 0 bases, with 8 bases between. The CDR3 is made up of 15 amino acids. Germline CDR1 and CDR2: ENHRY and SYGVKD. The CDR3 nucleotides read TGTGCCATCAGTGAGACAGAGAGCTCTGGAAACACCATATATTTT. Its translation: CAISETESSGNTIYF.

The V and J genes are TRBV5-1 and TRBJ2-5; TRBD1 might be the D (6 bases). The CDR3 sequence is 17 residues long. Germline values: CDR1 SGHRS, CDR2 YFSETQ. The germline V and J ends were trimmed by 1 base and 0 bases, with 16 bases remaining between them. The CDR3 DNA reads TGCGCCAGCAGCTTGAAGTCCGGGACATTGTACCAAGAGACCCAGTACTTC. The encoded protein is CASSLKSGTLYQETQYF.

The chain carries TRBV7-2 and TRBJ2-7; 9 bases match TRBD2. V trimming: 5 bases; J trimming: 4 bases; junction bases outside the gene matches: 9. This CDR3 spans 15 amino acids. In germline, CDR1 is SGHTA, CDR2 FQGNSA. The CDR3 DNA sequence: TGTGCCAGCAGCATCTCGACTAGCGGAGTTTACGAGCAGTACTTC. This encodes CASSISTSGVYEQYF. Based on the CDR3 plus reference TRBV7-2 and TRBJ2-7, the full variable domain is GAGVSQSPSNKVTEKGKDVELRCDPISGHTALYWYRQSLGQGLEFLIYFQGNSAPDKSGLPSDRFSAERTGGSVSTLTIQRTQQEDSAVYLCASSISTSGVYEQYFGPGTRLTVT.

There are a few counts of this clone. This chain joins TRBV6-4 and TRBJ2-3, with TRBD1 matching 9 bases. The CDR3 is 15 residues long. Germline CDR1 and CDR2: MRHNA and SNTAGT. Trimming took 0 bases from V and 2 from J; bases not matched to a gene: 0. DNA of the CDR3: TGTGCCAGCAGTGACTCACAGGGGGCCACAGATACGCAGTATTTT. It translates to CASSDSQGATDTQYF.

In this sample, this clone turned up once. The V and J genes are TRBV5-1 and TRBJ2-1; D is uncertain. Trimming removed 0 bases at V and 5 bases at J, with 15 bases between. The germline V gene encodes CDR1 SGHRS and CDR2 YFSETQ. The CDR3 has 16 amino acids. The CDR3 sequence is CASSLGDRLTDNEQFF. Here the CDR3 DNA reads TGCGCCAGCAGCTTGGGGGATCGGCTAACAGACAATGAGCAGTTCTTC.

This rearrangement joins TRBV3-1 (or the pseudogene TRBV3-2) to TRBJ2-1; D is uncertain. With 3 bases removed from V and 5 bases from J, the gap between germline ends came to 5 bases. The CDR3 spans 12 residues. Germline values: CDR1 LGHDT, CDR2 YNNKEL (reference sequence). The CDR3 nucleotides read TGTGCCAGCAGCCAGGCGAACAATGAGCAGTTCTTC. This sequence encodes CASSQANNEQFF.